These 32 T cell receptor beta chains originate from one sample sequenced in a study of blood T cells in healthy people across ages. A second PCR, run for about 6 to 11 cycles, used a sample-barcoded 5' primer plus a J-beta primer mix. TCRdb itself ran the 5' RACE reads through MiXCR, one entry per CDR3 protein. This repertoire shows approximately 1.5 million distinct CDR3 sequences, about 31% found once; its top ten account for around 11%. The sequenced material came from blood. The receptors derive from a woman aged 30 to 39 in good health.

The table lists this clonotype with a count of one. The chain recombines TRBV20-1 with TRBJ2-1; 9 positions agree with TRBD1. The CDR3 runs to 17 residues. V lost 6 bases, J lost 2 bases, and 14 bases stayed unmatched. Germline lookup yields CDR1 DFQATT and CDR2 SNEGSKA (reference sequence). CDR3 DNA: TGCAGTGCGAGACAGGGGGGAAGGGAGGGCCCCTACAATGAGCAGTTCTTC. The encoded protein is CSARQGGREGPYNEQFF.

This clonotype was counted ten times or more. The V gene is TRBV4-2, the J gene TRBJ2-5; D is possibly TRBD2 (6 bases). Trimming removed 2 bases from V and 4 bases from J, with 8 bases in between. This CDR3 spans 13 amino acids. The germline V gene encodes CDR1 LGHNA and CDR2 YNFKEQ. In nucleotides, the CDR3 is TGTGCCAGCAGCCAACAAGCGGGAGAGACCCAGTACTTC. Its protein product is CASSQQAGETQYF.

The chain couples TRBV4-1 to TRBJ2-6, with a possible D match to TRBD1 (6 bases). The V end lost 0 bases, the J end lost 4 bases, and 13 bases lay between the germline ends. This CDR3 has 17 amino acids. CDR1 and CDR2 from the germline V gene are MGHRA and YSYEKL. CDR3 nucleotide sequence: TGCGCCAGCAGCCAAGATTTACAGGGCGCCGGGGCCAACGTCCTGACTTTC. It is translated as CASSQDLQGAGANVLTF.

Comment on this clonotype: One junction end disagrees with the germline gene, perhaps due to a read error. The chain has TRBV3-1 and TRBJ2-1; a weak D match, TRBD1 (6 bases). CDR1 and CDR2 from the germline V gene are LGHDT and YNNKEL (reference sequence). The CDR3 runs 15 residues. CDR3 loop: CAGSQVSGAVHEQFF. The CDR3 nucleotides read TGTGCCGGCAGCCAAGTGTCAGGGGCAGTCCATGAGCAGTTCTTC.

This clonotype was detected a few times. The V call is TRBV7-2, the J call TRBJ2-1; TRBD1 is a possible D gene (5 bases). The CDR3 is made up of 16 amino acids. Trimming left V 6 bases short and J 3 bases short, with 18 bases between. The germline V gene has CDR1 SGHTA and CDR2 FQGNSA. DNA for the CDR3: TGTGCCAGCAGACAAGGGGCGATAAATCACTACAATGAGCAGTTCTTC. Protein product: CASRQGAINHYNEQFF.

The V and J genes are TRBV6-5 and TRBJ1-1; perhaps TRBD1 as D (6 bases). V shed 0 bases and J shed 0 bases, with 11 bases lying between them. Per the germline V gene, CDR1 is MNHEY and CDR2 is SVGAGI. This CDR3 is 16 amino acids long. CDR3 nucleotide sequence: TGTGCCAGCAGTTACTCGCCAGGGGACATGAACACTGAAGCTTTCTTT. Its translation: CASSYSPGDMNTEAFF.

The genes are TRBV6-1 and TRBJ1-1; maybe TRBD1 (6 bases). The CDR3 spans 14 residues. Germline V gene lookup returns CDR1 MNHNS and CDR2 SASEGT. Between the trimmed V and J ends, which lost 6 bases and 2 bases, there was a span of 13 bases. The CDR3 nucleotides read TGTGCCAGCAGGTTGACAGGAACAAACACTGAAGCTTTCTTT. Amino acids: CASRLTGTNTEAFF.

This clonotype has at least ten counts. V gene TRBV29-1 combines with J gene TRBJ2-1; 7 bases are shared with TRBD2. J was trimmed by 2 bases and V by 7 bases; bases with no gene match: 5. Germline CDR1 SQVTM, CDR2 ANQGSEA. The CDR3 sequence is 13 residues long. Here the CDR3 reads CSGTSYPYNEQFF. The CDR3 nucleotides read TGCAGCGGGACTAGTTACCCCTACAATGAGCAGTTCTTC.

A few counts support this clonotype. The chain links TRBV30 to TRBJ2-5, with 7 bases matching TRBD2. CDR1 is GTSNPN and CDR2 is SVGIG in the germline V gene (reference sequence). V was clipped by 5 bases and J by 5 bases; unmatched bases: 8. This CDR3 region has 13 residues. The CDR3 sequence: CAWRLAPRETQYF. DNA for the CDR3: TGTGCCTGGCGACTAGCCCCCCGGGAGACCCAGTACTTC.

The chain employs TRBV5-1 and TRBJ2-5; 10 bases are a match to TRBD2. Germline trimming cut 4 bases from V and 4 bases from J; bases unmatched to any gene: 10. CDR1 and CDR2 from the germline V gene are SGHRS and YFSETQ. This CDR3 contains 16 residues. The CDR3 coding sequence is TGCGCCAGCAGCCCGGAGGTAGCGGGGGGCGGAGAGACCCAGTACTTC. It codes for CASSPEVAGGGETQYF.

The chain couples TRBV20-1 to TRBJ2-7, with D maybe TRBD2 (6 bases). V was shortened by 1 base and J by 2 bases, with 12 bases between the two germline ends. CDR3 length: 14 amino acids. The V gene's germline CDR1 is DFQATT and CDR2 SNEGSKA (reference sequence). The CDR3 protein is CSARAPGTAYEQYF. CDR3 nucleotide sequence: TGCAGTGCTAGAGCCCCAGGGACTGCCTACGAGCAGTACTTC.

This clonotype was detected only a few times. The chain uses TRBV6-2 or TRBV6-3 and TRBJ1-5, with no clear D. The CDR3 spans 15 residues. Germline CDR1 MNHEY, CDR2 SVGEGT. V dropped 5 bases and J dropped 2 bases, with 13 bases sitting between them. In DNA, the CDR3 is TGTGCCAGCAGTCTCCGGGCGGGCCGCAATCAGCCCCAGCATTTT. Amino acids: CASSLRAGRNQPQHF.

The table lists this clonotype with a few counts. The chain carries TRBV7-9 and TRBJ2-7; TRBD2 might be the D (5 bases). The CDR3 has 15 residues. Germline CDR1 and CDR2: SEHNR and FQNEAQ (reference sequence). V lost 1 base and J 1 base, leaving 11 bases between the germline ends. The CDR3 nucleotides are TGTGCCAGCAGCTTAGTACTAGGTGTATCCTACGAGCAGTACTTC. Translating it yields CASSLVLGVSYEQYF. The full variable domain, rest sourced from reference TRBV7-9 and TRBJ2-7, is DTGVSQNPRHKITKRGQNVTFRCDPISEHNRLYWYRQTLGQGPEFLTYFQNEAQLEKSRLLSDRFSAERPKGSFSTLEIQRTEQGDSAMYLCASSLVLGVSYEQYFGPGTRLTVT.

The V call is TRBV6-2 or TRBV6-3, the J call TRBJ2-7; 9 positions match TRBD2. Per germline, CDR1 MNHEY and CDR2 SVGEGT. V was clipped by 3 bases and J by 3 bases; unmatched bases: 3. This CDR3 contains 14 residues. The CDR3 here is CASSYSGSFYEQYF. CDR3 sequence (DNA): TGTGCCAGCAGTTATAGCGGGAGCTTCTACGAGCAGTACTTC.

This clonotype has more than one count but fewer than ten. Here the CDR3 DNA reads TGCGCCAGCAGCTTCGGGACAAGCACCGGGGAGCTGTTTTTT. Its translation is CASSFGTSTGELFF. This rearrangement joins TRBV5-1 to TRBJ2-2; TRBD1 is a possible D gene (6 bases). The germline CDR1 and CDR2 sequences are SGHRS and YFSETQ. The CDR3 is 14 amino acids. Trimming took 2 bases from V and 4 from J, leaving 9 bases between them. Full variable domain (outside the CDR3, taken from reference TRBV5-1 and TRBJ2-2): KAGVTQTPRYLIKTRGQQVTLSCSPISGHRSVSWYQQTPGQGLQFLFEYFSETQRNKGNFPGRFSGRQFSNSRSEMNVSTLELGDSALYLCASSFGTSTGELFFGEGSRLTVL.

This clonotype appeared a few times. This chain uses TRBV7-3 with TRBJ2-3; no clear D. Germline CDR1 reads SGHTA; CDR2 reads FQGTGA. V shed 5 bases and J shed 2 bases, with 11 bases lying between them. CDR3 length: 14 residues. The CDR3 coding sequence is TGTGCCAGCAGCCCACTTCCGTTCACAGATACGCAGTATTTT. Translation: CASSPLPFTDTQYF.

A word on this clonotype: A much larger clone differs from this one at a single base, so this may be a read error. The V call is TRBV6-2 or TRBV6-3, the J call TRBJ2-5; no definite D call. CDR1 MNHEY and CDR2 SVGEGT come from the germline V gene. Trimming took 5 bases from V and 11 from J, leaving 18 bases between them. This CDR3 is built from 13 residues. In DNA, the CDR3 is TGTGCCAGCAGTAGTATGGCTTACAATGAGCAGTACTTC. Amino acids: CASSSMAYNEQYF.

This clonotype has just one count. This chain uses TRBV10-1 with TRBJ2-6; TRBD1 aligns across 7 bases. The CDR3 is made up of 10 amino acids. With V trimmed by 3 bases and J by 17 bases, 1 base remained unmatched. CDR1 is WNHNN and CDR2 is SYGVQD in the germline V gene (reference sequence). CDR3 loop: CASSDGTVTF. The CDR3 nucleotides read TGCGCCAGCAGTGACGGGACAGTGACTTTC.

The rearrangement uses TRBV20-1 and TRBJ1-1; D is possibly TRBD1 (5 bases). Germline V CDR1 and CDR2: DFQATT, SNEGSKA (reference sequence). The CDR3 contains 14 residues. Trimming stripped 6 bases from V and 2 bases from J, with 16 bases between. CDR3 in amino acids: CSAQTSGGNTEAFF. CDR3 sequence (DNA): TGCAGTGCCCAAACAAGTGGGGGAAACACTGAAGCTTTCTTT.

This clonotype was seen ten or more times. This chain connects TRBV7-9 to TRBJ1-1; a possible D gene is TRBD1 (5 bases). The CDR3 contains 14 residues. Germline V gene sequence: CDR1 SEHNR, CDR2 FQNEAQ (reference sequence). The germline V and J ends were trimmed by 4 bases and 3 bases, with 12 bases remaining between them. The chain's CDR3 is CASSWGLGDTEAFF. The CDR3 DNA sequence: TGTGCCAGCAGCTGGGGGTTAGGGGACACTGAAGCTTTCTTT.

A few counts support this clonotype. The chain combines TRBV4-1 with TRBJ1-4; the match to TRBD1 covers 8 bases. The V and J ends lost 4 bases and 10 bases, in that order; junction bases with no gene match: 11. The length of the CDR3 is 15 residues. From germline, CDR1 is MGHRA and CDR2 YSYEKL. This CDR3 is CASSLESGGAGKLFF. CDR3 nucleotides: TGCGCCAGCAGCCTCGAGTCAGGGGGCGCGGGAAAACTGTTTTTT.

The J gene is TRBJ2-7, the V gene TRBV7-2; D possibly corresponds to TRBD2 (5 bases). Germline CDR1 SGHTA, CDR2 FQGNSA. Trimming stripped 1 base from V and 6 bases from J, with 16 bases between. This CDR3 comprises 15 residues. As DNA, the CDR3 is TGTGCCAGCAGCTTAGTGGTCTTGGGCGGAGGCGAGCAGTACTTC. Its protein product is CASSLVVLGGGEQYF.

There are a few counts of this clonotype. The chain recombines TRBV6-1 with TRBJ2-1, with 7 positions matching TRBD1. The CDR3 is 16 amino acids. CDR1 and CDR2 (germline): MNHNS, SASEGT. Trimming removed 6 bases from V and 2 bases from J; junction bases left unmatched: 10. CDR3 residues: CASRTGILGTYNEQFF. The CDR3, as DNA: TGTGCCAGCAGGACAGGGATATTAGGGACCTACAATGAGCAGTTCTTC.

J is TRBJ1-5 and V is TRBV4-1; the D gene is possibly TRBD1 (5 bases). The germline gives CDR1 MGHRA, CDR2 YSYEKL. Trimming pared 2 bases from V and 7 bases from J, leaving 15 bases between. The CDR3 spans 15 residues. The CDR3 DNA reads as TGCGCCAGCAGCCAACCAGGACGGGGCCCCCAGCCCCAGCATTTT. Translating gives CASSQPGRGPQPQHF.

This clonotype was found a few times. The V gene is TRBV7-9, the J gene TRBJ2-7; D unresolved. V was cut by 4 bases and J by 1 base, with 11 bases left in between. CDR1 is SEHNR and CDR2 is FQNEAQ in the germline V gene (reference sequence). The CDR3 sequence is 14 residues long. For the CDR3, the DNA is TGTGCCAGCAGCTCAGTTGGGCAGTCCTACGAGCAGTACTTC. Translation gives CASSSVGQSYEQYF. The variable domain in full, completed from reference TRBV7-9 and TRBJ2-7, reads DTGVSQNPRHKITKRGQNVTFRCDPISEHNRLYWYRQTLGQGPEFLTYFQNEAQLEKSRLLSDRFSAERPKGSFSTLEIQRTEQGDSAMYLCASSSVGQSYEQYFGPGTRLTVT.

This clonotype has a handful of counts. The chain recombines TRBV5-1 with TRBJ2-2, with 11 bases lining up with TRBD2. Germline loops: CDR1 SGHRS, CDR2 YFSETQ. With 4 bases clipped from V and 5 bases from J, the junction kept 7 bases outside the gene matches. There are 16 residues in the CDR3. CDR3 nucleotides: TGCGCCAGCAGCGCGCTAGCGGGAGGTGGAACCGGGGAGCTGTTTTTT. Translating gives CASSALAGGGTGELFF.

The rearrangement uses TRBV6-6 and TRBJ1-2, with D unclear. The CDR3 covers 12 residues. Germline V gene lookup returns CDR1 MNHNY and CDR2 SVGAGI (reference sequence). Trimming removed 3 bases at V and 7 bases at J, with 9 bases between. DNA of the CDR3: TGTGCCAGCAGTTATCCCGACGCTGGCTACACCTTC. Translated: CASSYPDAGYTF.

The chain employs TRBV28 and TRBJ2-6; 9 bases are a match to TRBD1. Germline trimming cut 4 bases from V and 3 bases from J; bases unmatched to any gene: 10. This CDR3 contains 18 residues. Germline-derived CDR1 and CDR2 are MDHEN and SYDVKM. The CDR3 here is CASSSNTGGAYGANVLTF. In nucleotides, the CDR3 is TGTGCCAGCAGTTCGAACACAGGGGGCGCGTATGGGGCCAACGTCCTGACTTTC.

This chain links TRBV20-1 with TRBJ1-2; no clear D gene. Germline CDR1 reads DFQATT; CDR2 reads SNEGSKA (reference sequence). V was pared by 6 bases and J by 7 bases, with 15 bases between. The CDR3 is made up of 12 amino acids. The CDR3 sequence: CSARSGESGYTF. The DNA of the CDR3 is TGCAGTGCCCGTTCCGGGGAAAGTGGCTACACCTTC.

This clonotype was recorded a few times. The chain combines TRBV24-1 with TRBJ1-5; 7 nucleotides align to TRBD1. The germline V gene has CDR1 KGHDR and CDR2 SFDVKD. The V segment lost 5 bases and the J segment 3 bases; nucleotides outside the gene matches: 3. There are 14 residues in the CDR3. CDR3 sequence (DNA): TGTGCCACCAGTGTGGGACAGAACAATCAGCCCCAGCATTTT. It specifies CATSVGQNNQPQHF.

As to this clonotype: This may stem from a read error, because a much larger clone lies one nucleotide away. The DNA of the CDR3 is TGTGCCAGCGGCCATCCTGATGAGACTAGCGGGTACGTCTACGAGCAGTACTTC. Protein product: CASGHPDETSGYVYEQYF. The J gene is TRBJ2-4, the V gene TRBV4-2, with 10 nucleotides matching TRBD2. The assigned J gene may be wrong: the sequence end matches TRBJ2-7 better. The CDR3 sequence is 18 residues long. Germline CDR1 and CDR2: LGHNA and YNFKEQ.

The chain carries TRBV4-1 and TRBJ2-1; 11 nucleotides align to TRBD1. Looked up from germline, CDR1 is MGHRA and CDR2 is YSYEKL. Trimming cost V 4 bases and J 8 bases; bases outside gene matches: 4. The CDR3 covers 14 residues. In DNA form, the CDR3 reads TGCGCCAGCAGCCGGGACAGGGGGTCATATGAGCAGTTCTTC. Amino acids: CASSRDRGSYEQFF.